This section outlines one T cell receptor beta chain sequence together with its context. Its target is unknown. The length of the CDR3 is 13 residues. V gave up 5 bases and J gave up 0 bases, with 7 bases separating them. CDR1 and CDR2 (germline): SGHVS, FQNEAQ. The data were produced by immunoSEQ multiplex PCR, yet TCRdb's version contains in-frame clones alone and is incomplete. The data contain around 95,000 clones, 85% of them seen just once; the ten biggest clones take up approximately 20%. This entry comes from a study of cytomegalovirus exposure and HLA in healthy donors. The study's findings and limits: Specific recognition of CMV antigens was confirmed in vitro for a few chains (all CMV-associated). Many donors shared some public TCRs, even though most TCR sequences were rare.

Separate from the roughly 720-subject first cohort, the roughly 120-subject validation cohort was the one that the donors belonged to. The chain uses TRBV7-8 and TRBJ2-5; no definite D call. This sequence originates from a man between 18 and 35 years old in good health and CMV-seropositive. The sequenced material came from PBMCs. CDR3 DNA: TGTGCCAGCAGCATCTTCGACCAAGAGACCCAGTACTTC. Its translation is CASSIFDQETQYF.